This passage covers 17 T cell receptor beta chains from one sample sequenced in a study of persistence of HIV-infected CD4 T cells (dated by TCRdb to the early 2020s). TCRbeta repertoires were sequenced from genomic DNA with the immunoSEQ hsTCRB assay version 4 in survey mode. Imported from immuneACCESS, the table was reduced by TCRdb to in-frame sequences with V and J called. These copies leave out some clones; in studies compared against another copy, an unresolved V gene accounts for under half, and the cause of the remainder is not known. The sample table lists roughly 32,000 clones, 82% of them with a count of one. The top ten constitute roughly 0.9% of the sample. In light of the paper, this sample's treatment or condition label describes: suppressive antiretroviral therapy. Lysates of CMV-infected fibroblasts at about 10 ug/mL were used to stimulate the cells. Memory CD4+ T cells that did not respond, being CD40L-negative, CD69-negative and CD45RO-high, were sorted as memory populations depleted of antigen-responding cells.

The antigens these receptors bind are not known. The sample consisted of CD4+ T cells sorted from PBMCs after roughly 18-hour stimulation, taken from a patient who received antiretroviral therapy. The cell subset or site label for this specimen denotes: CD40L-CD69- CD45RO-high memory CD4 T cells not responding to CMV lysate. All receptors derive from an adult man with HIV who was CMV-seropositive.

V and J are TRBV7-6 and TRBJ1-2; D remains ambiguous. CDR1 and CDR2 (germline): SGHVS, FNYEAQ. Trimming left V 1 base short and J 0 bases short, with 9 bases between. This CDR3 has 15 residues. The CDR3 DNA reads as TGTGCCAGCAGCTTAGAGGACGGCCCTAACTATGGCTACACCTTC. Its protein product is CASSLEDGPNYGYTF. Together with reference TRBV7-6 and TRBJ1-2, the CDR3 gives the full variable domain: GAGVSQSPRYKVTKRGQDVALRCDPISGHVSLYWYRQALGQGPEFLTYFNYEAQQDKSGLPNDRFSAERPEGSISTLTIQRTEQRDSAMYRCASSLEDGPNYGYTFGSGTRLTVV.

This clone was observed once. V and J are TRBV9 and TRBJ1-2, with a possible D match to TRBD1 (6 bases). This CDR3 is 16 amino acids long. With 4 bases removed from V and 0 bases from J, the gap between germline ends came to 16 bases. CDR1 SGDLS and CDR2 YYNGEE come from the germline V gene. Here the CDR3 reads CASSSRTAGANYGYTF. The CDR3 nucleotides read TGTGCCAGCAGCTCCCGGACGGCAGGGGCTAACTATGGCTACACCTTC.

The CDR3 here is CASSLGPRHTEAFF. DNA for the CDR3: TGTGCCAGCAGCTTGGGCCCAAGACATACTGAAGCTTTCTTT. The chain uses TRBV5-6 and TRBJ1-1; unclear D gene. The CDR3 totals 14 residues. V was trimmed by 0 bases and J by 5 bases, leaving 11 bases between them. The germline gives CDR1 SGHDT, CDR2 YYEEEE.

The rearrangement joins TRBV19 to TRBJ1-5, with 12 bases fitting TRBD1. CDR1 is LNHDA and CDR2 is SQIVND in the germline V gene (reference sequence). J gave up 0 bases and V 7 bases, and 13 bases lay outside the gene matches. The CDR3 runs 19 residues. CDR3: CASMPGQGADRYSNQPQHF. Written as DNA, the CDR3 is TGTGCCAGTATGCCGGGACAGGGGGCAGATAGGTATAGCAATCAGCCCCAGCATTTT.

The chain joins TRBV7-2 to TRBJ2-3; D is unclear. Germline CDR1 SGHTA, CDR2 FQGNSA. There are 13 residues in the CDR3. The ends were cut back, 2 bases at V and 5 bases at J, with 8 bases in the middle. The DNA for the CDR3 is TGTGCCAGCAGCTTAAGAAATCGAGATACGCAGTATTTT. It yields the protein CASSLRNRDTQYF.

The chain joins TRBV7-9 to TRBJ2-5; D is ambiguous. CDR1 is SEHNR and CDR2 is FQNEAQ in the germline V gene (reference sequence). The CDR3 has 12 amino acids. V lost 0 bases, J lost 5 bases, and 4 bases lay in between. CDR3 amino acids: CASSLASETQYF. CDR3 DNA: TGTGCCAGCAGCTTAGCGAGTGAGACCCAGTACTTC.

J is TRBJ1-3 and V is TRBV3-1 (or the pseudogene TRBV3-2), with TRBD1 matching 7 bases. CDR1 is LGHDT, CDR2 YNNKEL, per germline (reference sequence). V shed 1 base, J shed 2 bases, and the junction held 11 bases outside the gene matches. This CDR3 contains 18 residues. The CDR3 loop reads CASSQVVLGTETGNTIYF. CDR3 in DNA: TGTGCCAGCAGCCAAGTTGTTTTAGGGACAGAGACTGGAAACACCATATATTTT.

The chain joins TRBV10-3 to TRBJ1-5; no definite D call. CDR3 length: 12 amino acids. Between the trimmed V and J ends, which lost 4 bases and 4 bases, there was a span of 5 bases. Per the germline V gene, CDR1 is ENHRY and CDR2 is SYGVKD. CDR3 DNA sequence: TGTGCCATCAGTGCTGGAAATCAGCCCCAGCATTTT. It encodes CAISAGNQPQHF.

V and J are TRBV11-2 and TRBJ2-1; D possibly matches TRBD1 or TRBD2 (6 bases each). From germline, CDR1 is SGHAT and CDR2 FQNNGV. V was trimmed by 1 base and J by 7 bases, leaving 26 bases between them. The CDR3 loop spans 19 amino acids. The CDR3 DNA is TGTGCCAGCAGCTTAGTTTACGCAGGGCAGGGGAGGTACCGGAATGAGCAGTTCTTC. Encoded protein: CASSLVYAGQGRYRNEQFF.

The chain uses TRBV4-1 and TRBJ1-2; 8 bases map to TRBD1. CDR1 is MGHRA, CDR2 YSYEKL, per germline. The V segment lost 0 bases and the J segment 7 bases; nucleotides outside the gene matches: 7. The CDR3 spans 15 residues. The CDR3 bases are TGCGCCAGCAGCCAAGAGTGGACAGGGTTTCGTGGCTACACCTTC. It specifies CASSQEWTGFRGYTF.

V usage is TRBV9 and J usage is TRBJ1-4; D is possibly TRBD1 (6 bases). The V end was cut by 3 bases, the J end by 8 bases, with 17 bases between. This CDR3 is built from 15 residues. Germline CDR1 and CDR2: SGDLS and YYNGEE. CDR3 sequence reads: CASSASPGQAEKLFF. CDR3 sequence (DNA): TGTGCCAGCAGCGCCAGTCCGGGACAAGCGGAAAAACTGTTTTTT.

The chain joins TRBV7-2 to TRBJ2-5; D is possibly TRBD2 (7 bases). CDR3 length: 15 residues. CDR1 SGHTA and CDR2 FQGNSA come from the germline V gene. V was cut by 5 bases and J by 5 bases, with 18 bases left in between. CDR3 nucleotide sequence: TGTGCCAGCAGCCCCCTAGGGGGGGCCCTTGAGACCCAGTACTTC. Translated, it gives CASSPLGGALETQYF.

This sequence joins TRBV10-3 and TRBJ1-6; 7 positions match TRBD1. V shed 10 bases, J shed 4 bases, and the junction held 4 bases outside the gene matches. The CDR3 loop spans 13 amino acids. CDR1 is ENHRY, CDR2 SYGVKD, per germline. CDR3 nucleotide sequence: TGTGCCACCTTGGGACAGTATAATTCACCCCTCCACTTT. This translates into CATLGQYNSPLHF.

V is TRBV6-5 and J is TRBJ1-5, with a tentative D call TRBD1 (5 bases). Trimming pared 10 bases from V and 6 bases from J, leaving 16 bases between. CDR3 size: 13 residues. The germline gives CDR1 MNHEY, CDR2 SVGAGI. Written as DNA, the CDR3 is TGTGCCACCTGGGGGGGGACGGGTCAGCCCCAGCATTTT. It codes for CATWGGTGQPQHF.

Turning to this clone: One junction end disagrees with the germline gene, perhaps due to a read error. The V gene is TRBV6-5, the J gene TRBJ2-1; D uncertain. The CDR3 sequence is 12 residues long. Germline V gene sequence: CDR1 MNHEY, CDR2 SVGAGI. This CDR3 reads CATDPRYNDQFF. DNA of the CDR3: TGTGCCACCGACCCAAGATACAATGATCAGTTCTTC.

This clone was seen only a few times. The chain recombines TRBV27 with TRBJ1-3; maybe TRBD1 (5 bases). This CDR3 spans 14 amino acids. The V gene's germline CDR1 is MNHEY and CDR2 SMNVEV (reference sequence). Trimming pared 3 bases from V and 0 bases from J, leaving 6 bases between. In DNA, the CDR3 is TGTGCCAGCAGTTTCCAGGGCTCTGGAAACACCATATATTTT. Its translation: CASSFQGSGNTIYF.

The gene calls are TRBV6-2 or TRBV6-3 and TRBJ2-4; 7 bases agree with TRBD1. With 2 bases clipped from V and 6 bases from J, the junction kept 4 bases outside the gene matches. This CDR3 is 14 amino acids long. CDR1 is MNHEY and CDR2 is SVGEGT in the germline V gene. The chain's CDR3 is CASSYGTAPNIQYF. The DNA for the CDR3 is TGTGCCAGCAGTTACGGGACAGCCCCAAACATTCAGTACTTC.